This T cell receptor beta chain derives from a study of blood T cells in healthy people across ages. V shed 3 bases and J shed 7 bases, with 18 bases lying between them. Germline loops: CDR1 SGHAT, CDR2 FQDESV (reference sequence). The CDR3 is 15 amino acids. Then a second PCR, running about 6 to 12 cycles, was carried out with a sample-barcoded 5' primer and a J-beta primer mix. MiXCR, applied by TCRdb to the 5' RACE reads, yields one record per CDR3 protein. The sample consists of some 760,000 distinct CDR3 sequences, more than 20% of them appearing once. The sample was also reused in another study, on T cells of mothers and their children.

The sequencing sample was made of blood. The chain recombines TRBV11-1 with TRBJ1-1; D gene uncertain. The sequence came from a boy younger than 18 in good health. CDR3 region: CASSFGPPTTFEAFF. The CDR3 DNA is TGTGCCAGCAGCTTCGGTCCTCCAACCACCTTTGAAGCTTTCTTT.